This T cell receptor (beta chain) was sequenced for a study of cytomegalovirus exposure and HLA in healthy donors. At the level of the study: A prior analysis found 95 million to 140 million unique TCR beta sequences from roughly 180 million T cells.

V lost 0 bases and J 2 bases, leaving 10 bases between the germline ends. Per germline, CDR1 SGHTA and CDR2 FQGTGA. The CDR3 contains 15 residues. 13 Jbeta primers and 60 Vbeta primers were used for the PCR. Sequencing used immunoSEQ multiplex PCR; TCRdb keeps in-frame clones, though not all of them. The sample includes around 130,000 clones, around 81% seen only once; the top ten take about 0.63%. These donors counted as nominally healthy when sampled, but unrecorded immune exposures were likely. This chain joins TRBV7-3 and TRBJ1-1; a weak D match, TRBD1 (5 bases). Material for sequencing was PBMCs. The clonotype was recovered from a man between 18 and 35 years old in good health and CMV-seronegative. Here the CDR3 DNA reads TGTGCCAGCAGCTTAACTAGGGGTAGTAACACTGAAGCTTTCTTT. Translated, it gives CASSLTRGSNTEAFF.